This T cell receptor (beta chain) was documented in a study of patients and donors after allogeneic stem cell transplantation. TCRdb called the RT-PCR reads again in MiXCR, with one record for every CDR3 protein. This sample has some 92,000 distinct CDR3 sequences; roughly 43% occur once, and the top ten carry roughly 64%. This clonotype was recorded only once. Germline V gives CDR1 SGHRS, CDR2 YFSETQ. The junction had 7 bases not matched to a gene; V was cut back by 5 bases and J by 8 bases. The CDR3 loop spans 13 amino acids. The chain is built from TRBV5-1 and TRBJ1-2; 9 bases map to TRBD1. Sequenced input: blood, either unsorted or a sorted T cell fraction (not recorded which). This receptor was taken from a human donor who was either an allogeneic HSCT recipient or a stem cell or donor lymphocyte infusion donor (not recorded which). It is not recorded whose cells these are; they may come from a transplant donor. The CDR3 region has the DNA TGCGCCAGCAGGGGACAGGGCCTTAGGGGCTACACCTTC. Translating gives CASRGQGLRGYTF.